The clone carrying this T cell receptor beta chain occurred many times. Time point indicated: sample taken at primary tumor resection. Whole RNA, isolated from tumor, nontumor lung or frozen PBMC, was sequenced without prior sorting. Samples were donated by 72 untreated early-stage non-small cell lung cancer patients. Germline V gene data show CDR1 as MDHEN and CDR2 as SYDVKM. The CDR3 extends over 11 amino acids. V was pared by 6 bases and J by 7 bases, with 9 bases between. The sample belongs to a study of spatial heterogeneity in lung cancer. Each CDR3 protein gets one entry after TCRdb re-called the 5' RACE reads with MiXCR. The sample records about 10,000 distinct CDR3 sequences, 4.5% to 6% being singletons.

The chain recombines TRBV28 with TRBJ1-2, with D unclear. The specimen was PBMCs, collected at surgery. The TCR comes from a male donor with early-stage non-small cell lung cancer. For the CDR3, the DNA is TGTGCCAGCAGCCCAGGTCGTGGCTACACCTTC. It translates to CASSPGRGYTF.